The 8 T cell receptor beta chains reported below all come from one sample, sequenced in a study of CD8+ T cells in alopecia areata. Extracted from the samples, RNA was reverse transcribed into cDNA to serve as the sequencing template. Clones were read by immunoSEQ multiplex PCR, and TCRdb kept only the in-frame ones, dropping some. The table has about 190,000 clones, 55% to 70% seen once. As for treatment: oral pan-JAK inhibitor, 5-10 mg twice daily. The source material was CD4+ T cells sorted from blood, sampled at week 4, from a patient treated with tofacitinib. The origin of the receptors is a human donor with alopecia areata.

This clone was seen more than once but under ten times. The chain carries TRBV15 and TRBJ2-7; the D is unclear. The germline V gene has CDR1 LNHNV and CDR2 YYDKDF (reference sequence). CDR3 length equals 13 residues. Trimming shortened V by 0 bases and J by 4 bases, and 7 bases separated the two germline ends. CDR3 protein: CATSRDPVYEQYF. CDR3 nucleotide sequence: TGTGCCACCAGCAGAGACCCAGTTTACGAGCAGTACTTC.

The chain joins TRBV7-2 to TRBJ2-5; no definite D call. V lost 5 bases to trimming and J lost 7 bases, with 14 bases between them. The CDR3 covers 13 residues. CDR1 and CDR2 from the germline V gene are SGHTA and FQGNSA. CDR3 amino acids: CASSPNRVPTQYF. The CDR3 bases are TGTGCCAGCAGCCCCAATCGGGTTCCGACCCAGTACTTC. Based on the CDR3 plus reference TRBV7-2 and TRBJ2-5, the full variable domain is GAGVSQSPSNKVTEKGKDVELRCDPISGHTALYWYRQSLGQGLEFLIYFQGNSAPDKSGLPSDRFSAERTGGSVSTLTIQRTQQEDSAVYLCASSPNRVPTQYFGPGTRLLVL.

J is TRBJ2-2 and V is TRBV7-2; 9 bases fit TRBD2. The germline V gene encodes CDR1 SGHTA and CDR2 FQGNSA. This CDR3 has 17 residues. Trimming cost V 2 bases and J 3 bases; bases outside gene matches: 7. Here the CDR3 DNA reads TGTGCCAGCAGCTTATGGCTTAGCGGGAGTTACACCGGGGAGCTGTTTTTT. This codes for CASSLWLSGSYTGELFF. The variable domain in full, completed from reference TRBV7-2 and TRBJ2-2, reads GAGVSQSPSNKVTEKGKDVELRCDPISGHTALYWYRQSLGQGLEFLIYFQGNSAPDKSGLPSDRFSAERTGGSVSTLTIQRTQQEDSAVYLCASSLWLSGSYTGELFFGEGSRLTVL.

This clone showed up just a few times. The chain carries TRBV27 and TRBJ2-2; D is unresolved. The CDR3 spans 16 residues. The V gene's germline CDR1 is MNHEY and CDR2 SMNVEV (reference sequence). The V end was cut by 8 bases, the J end by 4 bases, with 20 bases between. DNA for the CDR3: TGTGCCAGCGCCCAAATGGGCCTGACCATCACCGGGGAGCTGTTTTTT. This encodes CASAQMGLTITGELFF.

V is TRBV2 and J is TRBJ2-3; TRBD1 aligns across 9 bases. J lost 7 bases, V lost 6 bases, and 2 bases had no gene match. CDR1 and CDR2 (germline): SNHLY, FYNNEI. The CDR3 runs to 12 residues. The CDR3 DNA is TGTGCCAGCAGAGGACAGGGGTATACGCAGTATTTT. Translation gives CASRGQGYTQYF.

This clone has a handful of counts. The CDR3 DNA reads as TGCAGCGTTGAGGAACCACTAGCGGGGATCTACAATGAGCAGTTCTTC. Translated: CSVEEPLAGIYNEQFF. This chain uses TRBV29-1 with TRBJ2-1; 10 bases agree with TRBD2. V was pared by 3 bases and J by 3 bases, with 8 bases of the junction left unmatched. Germline V CDR1 and CDR2: SQVTM, ANQGSEA. The CDR3 consists of 16 residues.

This chain uses TRBV4-1 with TRBJ1-2; 9 bases align to TRBD1. The germline V gene encodes CDR1 MGHRA and CDR2 YSYEKL. V was pared by 0 bases and J by 4 bases, with 12 bases of the junction left unmatched. The length of the CDR3 is 18 residues. CDR3 bases: TGCGCCAGCAGCCAAGATCCCCACCTTTTGACAGGGGGCTATGGCTACACCTTC. Translating it yields CASSQDPHLLTGGYGYTF.

The count of this clone is one. The chain links TRBV29-1 to TRBJ1-1, with a tentative D call TRBD1 (6 bases). The CDR3 is 14 amino acids. Germline CDR1 is SQVTM and CDR2 is ANQGSEA. V shed 6 bases and J shed 5 bases, with 19 bases lying between them. The CDR3 nucleotides are TGCAGCGTCTCCCGGTTGGGGGCGGGGACTGAAGCTTTCTTT. Translated, it gives CSVSRLGAGTEAFF.